The 21 T cell receptor beta chains in this list originate from one sample, sequenced in a study of T-cell reconstitution after alpha-beta-depleted transplantation in children. Library preparation (for TCRbeta) was performed with unique molecular identifiers. MiXCR was run by TCRdb on the PCR reads, yielding one entry per CDR3 protein. The table records 140,000 to 150,000 distinct CDR3 sequences, roughly 9% of them present only once. The sequencing here drew on PBMCs, mostly from graft donor cells, taken 180 days after TCRalphabeta/CD19-depleted stem cell transplant. All receptors derive from a female patient aged 2-9 years who had a stem cell transplant for congenital amegakaryocytic thrombocytopenia, so the T cells may come from the graft donor.

This clonotype has a count of ten or more. The chain recombines TRBV18 with TRBJ1-4; a possible D gene is TRBD1 (6 bases). Germline-derived CDR1 and CDR2 are KGHSH and LQKENI. Trimming removed 1 base at V and 3 bases at J, with 9 bases between. The CDR3 has 15 residues. CDR3 nucleotide sequence: TGTGCCAGCTCACCACTCCGGGGGCCTAATGAAAAACTGTTTTTT. Residues: CASSPLRGPNEKLFF.

This clonotype came up a few times. The rearrangement joins TRBV18 to TRBJ2-2, with D unclear. The CDR3 has 13 amino acids. Trimming stripped 0 bases from V and 6 bases from J, with 5 bases between. Germline CDR1 is KGHSH and CDR2 is LQKENI. The CDR3 coding sequence is TGTGCCAGCTCACCACCCCGACCCGGGGAGCTGTTTTTT. It encodes CASSPPRPGELFF.

This clonotype was observed a few times. The genes are TRBV15 and TRBJ1-2; D is possibly TRBD1 (5 bases). The CDR3 covers 15 residues. V was trimmed by 3 bases and J by 4 bases, leaving 15 bases between them. Germline lookup yields CDR1 LNHNV and CDR2 YYDKDF (reference sequence). CDR3 nucleotides: TGTGCCACCAGCAGCCCGGGACGGAGCATCTATGGCTACACCTTC. As protein: CATSSPGRSIYGYTF. The complete variable domain, with remaining parts taken from reference TRBV15 and TRBJ1-2, reads DAMVIQNPRYQVTQFGKPVTLSCSQTLNHNVMYWYQQKSSQAPKLLFHYYDKDFNNEADTPDNFQSRRPNTSFCFLDIRSPGLGDTAMYLCATSSPGRSIYGYTFGSGTRLTVV.

The sample holds a few counts of this clonotype. The chain links TRBV7-6 to TRBJ1-3; D is unresolved. There are 14 residues in the CDR3. Germline V CDR1 and CDR2: SGHVS, FNYEAQ. Trimming removed 0 bases from V and 2 bases from J, with 5 bases in between. CDR3 sequence reads: CASSLAVPGNTIYF. CDR3 bases: TGTGCCAGCAGCTTAGCTGTACCTGGAAACACCATATATTTT.

This clonotype was counted at least ten times. The chain carries TRBV10-1 and TRBJ2-1; 10 bases are a match to TRBD2. From germline, CDR1 is WNHNN and CDR2 SYGVQD (reference sequence). CDR3 length: 14 residues. Trimming removed 4 bases from V and 8 bases from J; junction bases left unmatched: 5. The CDR3 is CASSGTSGTDEQFF. The CDR3 nucleotides read TGCGCCAGCAGTGGTACTAGCGGGACCGATGAGCAGTTCTTC.

In the case of this clonotype: As the CDR3 is not closed by the conserved phenylalanine or tryptophan, this likely results from a read error. The CDR3 DNA reads TGTGCCAGCCGCACAGGGAATTCACCCCTCCACTTG. Protein sequence: CASRTGNSPLHL. The J gene is TRBJ1-6, the V gene TRBV27; perhaps TRBD1 as D (6 bases). V gave up 8 bases and J gave up 7 bases, with 9 bases separating them. The CDR3 extends over 12 amino acids. Germline lookup yields CDR1 MNHEY and CDR2 SMNVEV (reference sequence).

This clonotype was detected many times. The chain links TRBV5-5 to TRBJ2-2; 8 nucleotides line up with TRBD1. Germline loops: CDR1 SGHKS, CDR2 YYEKEE (reference sequence). Trimming cost V 2 bases and J 3 bases; bases outside gene matches: 3. This CDR3 is 15 amino acids long. The CDR3 protein is CASSFRGQDTGELFF. The CDR3 bases are TGTGCCAGCAGCTTCAGGGGGCAGGACACCGGGGAGCTGTTTTTT.

Many counts were recorded for this clonotype. The chain combines TRBV5-1 with TRBJ2-1; no definite D call. CDR1 and CDR2 from the germline V gene are SGHRS and YFSETQ. Trimming removed 0 bases from V and 8 bases from J, with 6 bases in between. The CDR3 loop spans 12 amino acids. CDR3 sequence: CASSLVWDEQFF. The CDR3 DNA sequence: TGCGCCAGCAGCTTGGTTTGGGATGAGCAGTTCTTC.

The V call is TRBV5-1, the J call TRBJ2-7; TRBD1 matches 7 bases. The length of the CDR3 is 16 residues. The germline CDR1 and CDR2 sequences are SGHRS and YFSETQ. The trim removed 2 bases at V and 5 bases at J, leaving 13 bases unmatched. The CDR3 DNA reads as TGCGCCAGCAGCTTCCCTGCGACAGGGATTTCCCACGAGCAGTACTTC. Translation gives CASSFPATGISHEQYF.

This clonotype was recorded at least ten times. The chain is built from TRBV20-1 and TRBJ2-3; 7 positions match TRBD2. The CDR3 has 16 residues. J gave up 3 bases and V 0 bases, and 9 bases lay outside the gene matches. From germline, CDR1 is DFQATT and CDR2 SNEGSKA (reference sequence). The CDR3 sequence: CSAREVGRGGTDTQYF. In DNA, the CDR3 is TGCAGTGCTAGAGAAGTAGGGAGGGGAGGTACAGATACGCAGTATTTT.

In its sample, this clonotype was seen a few times. In DNA, the CDR3 is TGTGCCAGCAGATGGGATAGACGGAGGACTAGCGTTACGAACACCGGGGAGCTGTTTTTT. Its protein is CASRWDRRRTSVTNTGELFF. V and J are TRBV6-2 or TRBV6-3 and TRBJ2-2; 9 nucleotides agree with TRBD2. V dropped 6 bases and J dropped 0; count of bases not matched to a gene: 17. The CDR3 consists of 20 residues. Germline CDR1 reads MNHEY; CDR2 reads SVGEGT.

This clonotype was picked up a small number of times. This chain uses TRBV20-1 with TRBJ2-2; D gene ambiguous. The CDR3 extends over 15 amino acids. V was pared by 0 bases and J by 0 bases, with 8 bases between. Looked up from germline, CDR1 is DFQATT and CDR2 is SNEGSKA (reference sequence). CDR3: CSAREGRSNTGELFF. The CDR3 coding sequence is TGCAGTGCTAGAGAAGGCAGATCGAACACCGGGGAGCTGTTTTTT.

This clonotype was counted ten times or more. The chain couples TRBV10-3 to TRBJ2-2, with D unresolved. The CDR3 is made up of 13 amino acids. Germline assignment: CDR1 ENHRY and CDR2 SYGVKD. V lost 2 bases, J lost 3 bases, and 4 bases lay in between. The CDR3 is CAISETDTGELFF. CDR3 sequence (DNA): TGTGCCATCAGTGAGACCGACACCGGGGAGCTGTTTTTT.

In this sample, this clonotype turned up many times. The CDR3 loop is CASPPPAGNEQFF. The CDR3 DNA reads TGTGCCAGCCCCCCCCCAGCGGGCAATGAGCAGTTCTTC. This chain joins TRBV18 and TRBJ2-1; the D gene is possibly TRBD2 (6 bases). This CDR3 is 13 amino acids long. V lost 8 bases and J 6 bases, leaving 14 bases between the germline ends. The germline gives CDR1 KGHSH, CDR2 LQKENI.

This clonotype was counted ten times or more. The gene calls are TRBV5-1 and TRBJ2-2; D is unclear. The ends were cut back, 0 bases at V and 0 bases at J, with 6 bases in the middle. This CDR3 is 15 amino acids long. Germline V lookup: CDR1 SGHRS, CDR2 YFSETQ. The CDR3 DNA is TGCGCCAGCAGCTTGGGACCGTCGAACACCGGGGAGCTGTTTTTT. It specifies CASSLGPSNTGELFF. Full variable domain (rest looked up from reference TRBV5-1 and TRBJ2-2): KAGVTQTPRYLIKTRGQQVTLSCSPISGHRSVSWYQQTPGQGLQFLFEYFSETQRNKGNFPGRFSGRQFSNSRSEMNVSTLELGDSALYLCASSLGPSNTGELFFGEGSRLTVL.

This clonotype was recorded many times. This rearrangement joins TRBV6-2 or TRBV6-3 to TRBJ2-3, with D tentatively TRBD1 (6 bases). Germline CDR1 MNHEY, CDR2 SVGEGT. The CDR3 extends over 13 amino acids. V was cut by 7 bases and J by 5 bases, with 13 bases left in between. CDR3 in DNA: TGTGCCAGCAAGCGTGGGGGCGAAGATACGCAGTATTTT. It is translated as CASKRGGEDTQYF.

This chain joins TRBV20-1 and TRBJ2-1; D ambiguous. CDR1 is DFQATT and CDR2 is SNEGSKA in the germline V gene (reference sequence). The CDR3 runs to 11 residues. V lost 6 bases and J lost 8, with 11 bases in between. This chain's CDR3 is CSAHEVDEQFF. Here the CDR3 DNA reads TGCAGTGCGCATGAGGTAGATGAGCAGTTCTTC.

This clonotype was seen many times. V and J are TRBV20-1 and TRBJ2-7; 9 bases are shared with TRBD2. V was pared by 5 bases and J by 5 bases, with 7 bases of the junction left unmatched. This CDR3 is 13 amino acids long. The germline V gene has CDR1 DFQATT and CDR2 SNEGSKA (reference sequence). Here the CDR3 reads CSAPVAGEHEQYF. CDR3 in DNA: TGCAGTGCTCCAGTAGCGGGAGAGCACGAGCAGTACTTC.

The sample holds many counts of this clonotype. The chain links TRBV12-3 or TRBV12-4 to TRBJ2-1; no clear D gene. The CDR3 consists of 13 residues. The germline V and J ends were trimmed by 6 bases and 12 bases, with 18 bases remaining between them. The CDR3 DNA sequence: TGTGCCAGCAGCCCACCCAGCAGGTTTCGGCAGTTCTTC. This gives the protein CASSPPSRFRQFF.

This clonotype was seen only a few times. The chain is built from TRBV20-1 and TRBJ1-2; D is unresolved. Trimming cost V 3 bases and J 1 base, with 6 bases left between them. Germline V CDR1 and CDR2: DFQATT, SNEGSKA (reference sequence). The CDR3 covers 12 residues. The CDR3 coding sequence is TGCAGTGCTAGGATTGGTAACTATGGCTACACCTTC. Its protein is CSARIGNYGYTF.

The J gene is TRBJ2-5, the V gene TRBV29-1; no clear D gene. CDR3 size: 11 residues. Germline V lookup: CDR1 SQVTM, CDR2 ANQGSEA. Trimming shortened V by 4 bases and J by 5 bases, and 8 bases separated the two germline ends. This chain's CDR3 is CSVGFRETQYF. CDR3 coding DNA: TGCAGCGTTGGGTTCCGGGAGACCCAGTACTTC.